Reported below is one T cell receptor beta chain. Here immunoSEQ multiplex PCR was the method, and the copy in TCRdb shows in-frame clones only, minus some. The sample has some 2.1 million clones; roughly 93% are singletons. The CDR3 totals 15 residues. The germline CDR1 and CDR2 sequences are SGHRS and YFSETQ. Trimming removed 0 bases at V and 5 bases at J, with 15 bases between. The data are from a study of shared clonotypes between healthy human individuals. As for the study in general: A couple of female and a few male donors aged 18 to 49 were enrolled.

CD45RO-negative CD8 cells positively selected for CCR7 made up the naive population, which excluded terminally differentiated effector memory CD45RA+ cells. The specimen sequenced was naive CD8+ T cells from PBMCs. The chain couples TRBV5-1 to TRBJ2-7; D possibly matches TRBD1 or TRBD2 (7 bases each). The TCR originated in a man aged 18 to 30 in good health. Some clones in this sample may be carry-over from other donors' samples. This CDR3 reads CASSLEGGGSNEQYF. The CDR3 DNA sequence: TGCGCCAGCAGCTTGGAGGGAGGGGGCTCGAACGAGCAGTACTTC. The full variable domain, completed using reference TRBV5-1 and TRBJ2-7, is KAGVTQTPRYLIKTRGQQVTLSCSPISGHRSVSWYQQTPGQGLQFLFEYFSETQRNKGNFPGRFSGRQFSNSRSEMNVSTLELGDSALYLCASSLEGGGSNEQYFGPGTRLTVT.